The 13 T cell receptor beta chains below all came from one sample that was sequenced in a study of T cells expressing NK-cell markers. TCRdb reanalyzed the 5' RACE reads and collapses them to one entry per CDR3 protein, without DNA. Its table lists 200,000 to 300,000 distinct CDR3 sequences. Sequencing was performed on blood T cells: a sorted CD56 or NKG2C T cell subset, CD4+ or CD8+ T cells, or bulk PBMC T cells (not recorded which). These receptors came from a man younger than 30 in good health.

This CDR3 is CAIRSSVDTDTQYF. The chain carries TRBV10-3 and TRBJ2-3; TCRdb calls TRBD2, which cannot be checked without DNA. Germline CDR1 is ENHRY and CDR2 is SYGVKD. The CDR3 has 14 residues.

The V gene is TRBV3-1, the J gene TRBJ2-1; TCRdb indicates TRBD1, and absent DNA this call remains unverified. Germline V gives CDR1 LGHDT, CDR2 YNNKEL (reference sequence). This CDR3 has 13 residues. This CDR3 is CASSQEKGNEQFF.

V usage is TRBV7-2 and J usage is TRBJ2-1; without DNA, the TCRdb call of TRBD2 cannot be checked. Germline CDR1 SGHTA, CDR2 FQGNSA. The CDR3 runs to 16 residues. The CDR3 loop is CASSRSWLAGEYEQFF.

V and J are TRBV6-2 or TRBV6-3 and TRBJ1-2; the TCRdb call, TRBD1, lacks DNA for checking. CDR1 MNHEY and CDR2 SVGEGT come from the germline V gene. The CDR3 is made up of 14 amino acids. This CDR3 reads CASFGTGPPYGYTF.

V and J are TRBV5-1 and TRBJ2-1; the TCRdb call, TRBD2, lacks DNA for checking. Germline V lookup: CDR1 SGHRS, CDR2 YFSETQ. The CDR3 loop spans 17 amino acids. CDR3 loop: CASSPGLLTSSYNEQFF.

V gene TRBV20-1 combines with J gene TRBJ2-4; TCRdb's D call of TRBD1 is untestable without DNA. The CDR3 runs to 15 residues. Germline V gene lookup returns CDR1 DFQATT and CDR2 SNEGSKA (reference sequence). CDR3 loop: CSASDDRGGGDIQYF.

This chain uses TRBV20-1 with TRBJ2-1; checking the TCRdb D call of TRBD2 is not possible without DNA. CDR3 size: 17 residues. Germline V gene lookup returns CDR1 DFQATT and CDR2 SNEGSKA (reference sequence). CDR3 protein: CSASIASGNGRYNEQFF.

V and J are TRBV15 and TRBJ2-5. The CDR3 is 15 residues long. Per the germline V gene, CDR1 is LNHNV and CDR2 is YYDKDF (reference sequence). The CDR3 loop is CATSRDPSTQETQYF.

The genes are TRBV20-1 and TRBJ2-1; TCRdb indicates TRBD2, and absent DNA this call remains unverified. The CDR3 covers 14 residues. Germline V CDR1 and CDR2: DFQATT, SNEGSKA (reference sequence). This CDR3 reads CSASAGLAYNEQFF.

The V call is TRBV5-1, the J call TRBJ2-5; as DNA is missing, the TRBD2 call by TCRdb cannot be tested. This CDR3 region has 16 residues. Germline V CDR1 and CDR2: SGHRS, YFSETQ. CDR3 protein: CASSLSRLAAGETQYF.

This chain joins TRBV29-1 and TRBJ2-5; checking the TCRdb D call of TRBD2 is not possible without DNA. This CDR3 contains 11 residues. Germline-derived CDR1 and CDR2 are SQVTM and ANQGSEA. This chain's CDR3 is CSKDWQETQYF.

The chain joins TRBV5-1 to TRBJ1-1; the TCRdb D gene call, TRBD1, has no DNA to confirm it. CDR1 and CDR2 (germline): SGHRS, YFSETQ. The CDR3 totals 18 residues. The CDR3 region is CASSLMRLGGRRVTEAFF.

The chain employs TRBV7-2 and TRBJ1-2. The CDR3 is 13 residues long. Germline V CDR1 and CDR2: SGHTA, FQGNSA. This CDR3 is CASSLAWDYGYTF. Based on the CDR3 plus reference TRBV7-2 and TRBJ1-2, the full variable domain is GAGVSQSPSNKVTEKGKDVELRCDPISGHTALYWYRQSLGQGLEFLIYFQGNSAPDKSGLPSDRFSAERTGGSVSTLTIQRTQQEDSAVYLCASSLAWDYGYTFGSGTRLTVV.